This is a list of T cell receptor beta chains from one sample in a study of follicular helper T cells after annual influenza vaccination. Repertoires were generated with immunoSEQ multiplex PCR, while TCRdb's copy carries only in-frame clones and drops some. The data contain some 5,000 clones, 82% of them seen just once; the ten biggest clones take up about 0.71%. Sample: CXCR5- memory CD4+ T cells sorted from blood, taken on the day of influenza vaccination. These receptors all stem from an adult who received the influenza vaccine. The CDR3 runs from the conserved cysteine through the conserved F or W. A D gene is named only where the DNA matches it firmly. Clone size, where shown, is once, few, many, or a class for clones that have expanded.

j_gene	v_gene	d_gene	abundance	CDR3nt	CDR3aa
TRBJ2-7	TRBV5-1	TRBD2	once	TGCGCCAGCAGCCTTCGACTAGCGAGCTACGAGCAGTACTTC	CASSLRLASYEQYF
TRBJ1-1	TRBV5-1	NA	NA	TGCGCCAGCAGCTCCGAGCCGACAGGTGGAGGCACTGAAGCTTTCTTT	CASSSEPTGGGTEAFF
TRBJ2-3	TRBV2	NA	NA	TGTGCCAGCAGTGTAGCGGAAGGGCTACTCACAGATACGCAGTATTTT	CASSVAEGLLTDTQYF
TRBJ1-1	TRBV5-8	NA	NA	TGTGCCAGCAGCCGAGGGGCTTTGAACACTGAAGCTTTCTTT	CASSRGALNTEAFF
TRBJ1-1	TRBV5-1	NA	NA	TGCGCCAGCAGCTTGAGGGAGGGTTTGGCTGAAGCTTTCTTT	CASSLREGLAEAFF
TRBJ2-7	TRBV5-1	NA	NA	TGCGCCAGCAGCTTATACAGTAAGTCCCACTACGAGCAGTACTTC	CASSLYSKSHYEQYF
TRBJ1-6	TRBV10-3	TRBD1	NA	TGTGCCATCAGGCGGGACAGGGACAATTCACCCCTCCACTTT	CAIRRDRDNSPLHF
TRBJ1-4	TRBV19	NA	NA	TGTGCCAGTAGTTCTTGGGACCGCGAAGTAAGAAAACTGTTTTTT	CASSSWDREVRKLFF
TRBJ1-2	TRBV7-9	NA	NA	TGTGCCAGCAGCTTACAGGGTCCCACTACTTATGGCTACACCTTC	CASSLQGPTTYGYTF
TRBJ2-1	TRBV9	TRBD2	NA	TGTGCCAGCAGCCAAAGACTAGCGGGAGGGGGTGAGCAGTTCTTC	CASSQRLAGGGEQFF
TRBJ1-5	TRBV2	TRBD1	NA	TGTGCCAGCAGTGAACAGGGGGCGCGGAATCAGCCCCAGCATTTT	CASSEQGARNQPQHF